The subject of this entry is one TCR beta chain. Its antigen remains unknown. These data belong to a study of T cell clones after liver transplantation. Study context: TCRbeta sequencing after a pre-transplant mixed lymphocyte reaction identified graft-donor-reactive clones, later tracked in post-transplant blood. Third-party-reactive TCRbeta sequences from pre-transplant mixed lymphocyte reactions served as antigen-independent comparators. Until 12-24 months post-transplant, subjects got standard immunosuppression and no induction. The study's findings and limits: Low donor cell numbers restricted donor-reactive repertoire measurement in a couple of subjects.

Sequencing used immunoSEQ multiplex PCR; TCRdb keeps in-frame clones, though not all of them. The sample carries more than 100,000 clones, around 80% recorded once. Germline V CDR1 and CDR2: SGDLS, YYNGEE. After removal of 3 bases from V and 5 bases from J, the junction contained 8 bases not matched to a gene. The CDR3 consists of 15 residues. The TCR was taken from a human patient who received a liver transplant. Some of these T cells may belong to the graft donor. The sequencing used CD4+ T cells from blood, collected around 50 months after liver transplant. The genes are TRBV9 and TRBJ1-1, with TRBD1 identical over 9 bases. The CDR3 DNA is TGTGCCAGCAGCGGTCTGGGGACAGGGATAACTGAAGCTTTCTTT. Translated: CASSGLGTGITEAFF. The whole variable domain, remainder taken from reference TRBV9 and TRBJ1-1, is DSGVTQTPKHLITATGQRVTLRCSPRSGDLSVYWYQQSLDQGLQFLIQYYNGEERAKGNILERFSAQQFPDLHSELNLSSLELGDSALYFCASSGLGTGITEAFFGQGTRLTVV.